This T cell receptor (beta chain) stems from a study of shared clonotypes between healthy human individuals (dated by TCRdb to about 2020). For the wider study: A couple of women and a few men aged 18 to 49 years were included in the cohort. Blood TCR repertoires of 5 or 6 healthy adults were deeply sequenced to estimate repertoire size and the extent of clonotype sharing between individuals. To increase sequencing depth and limit assay-specific biases, different laboratories used diverse techniques to prepare libraries and sequence TCR repertoires. Per donor, leukapheresis produced somewhere between about 0.9 and 9 billion PBMCs. For each donor, CD4 naive and CD4 memory were each run on three plates, CD8 naive on two plates, and CD8 memory on one plate.

TCR CDR3 regions were amplified from genomic DNA by multiplex PCR using the deep immunoSEQ assay. For each cell subset, the extracted genomic DNA was distributed evenly across all wells of several immunoSEQ 96-well plates, and each plate served as one replicate. For sorted subsets, about 220 ng of genomic DNA, equivalent to 30,000 or so T cell genomes, went into each replicate PCR. Purified libraries were measured with a Qubit 3.0 fluorometer, size-checked on a Bioanalyzer 2100, and measured again with the KAPA Library Quantification kit. A separate single-read 150-cycle Illumina NextSeq 550 flow cell was used to sequence each immunoSEQ 96-well plate. As for how the authors treated the data: Because the immunoSEQ output held only junctional sequences and lacked quality scores, the filtering could not match the filtering applied to full-length reads. To assign V/J genes and CDR3, sequences were annotated against IMGT germline references using PyIR, a Python wrapper for IgBLAST v1.9. Reads were filtered out if the reads had weak V/J assignments (E-value above 1e-6), no CDR3, stop codons, out-of-frame junctions, or ambiguous translated residues. V3J clonotypes were defined as sequences sharing an identical inferred V gene, J gene, and CDR3 amino acid sequence. To compute the percentage overlap between repertoires, the number of shared unique clonotypes was divided by the size of the smaller repertoire. RTK rarefaction, the Chao1 estimator, and Recon v2.1 estimates of unobserved clonotypes were used to assess repertoire richness. OLGA was used to compute generation probabilities for all TCRbeta clonotypes that the gDNA method yielded from a handful of donors. Not all clones reach the TCRdb copy of this immuneACCESS table, which keeps in-frame sequences only. Checked studies attribute under half of the gap to unresolved V genes and leave the rest unexplained. The V and J calls and clone size come from that table; D and trimming were worked out from the DNA. The sample includes 2,500,000 or so clones, with approximately 92% observed a single time. Over 0.12% of the sample rests with the top ten.

On this clone: Its target antigen remains unknown. There are no base qualities to consult, and no much larger clone falls within one base.

The research as a whole found: Incomplete sequencing was indicated by rarefaction of sorted-subset datasets, despite the large sequencing depth. Compared with non-shared clonotypes, clonotypes shared by all four sorted-subset donors had higher generation probabilities. Pairwise subsampling led to the expectation that sequencing depth would affect the degree of clonotype sharing among donors. Sharing across four donors was observed for approximately 5% of naive CD4, about 4% of naive CD8, around 2.5% of memory CD4, and roughly 0.43% of memory CD8 clonotypes. Because the study included only a small number of donors, the genetic and exposure-history diversity represented was limited. Sampling was restricted to blood, and TCR repertoires in tissue are likely to differ from TCR repertoires in blood. Estimated clonotype richness was generally larger for naive than for memory subsets.

Healthy HIV-negative adults with no recently reported acute infections or vaccinations were included as donors. Only Caucasian adults living in Nashville, Tennessee, USA were represented among the donors. CD4+ T cells were enriched by magnetic negative selection, after which naive cells were positively selected on CD45RA and the negative fraction was taken as the memory subset. Blood was collected by leukapheresis, and PBMCs were isolated by Ficoll-Histopaque density gradient centrifugation and then cryopreserved in liquid nitrogen vapor phase. Analytical flow cytometry was used to check the purity and quantity of each magnetically sorted T cell population. Genomic DNA was isolated from every sorted fraction and measured by UV absorbance on a Nanodrop 2000c. Trimming removed 3 bases from V and 5 bases from J, leaving 8 bases between the germline ends. The CDR3 starts with the cysteine, ends with the phenylalanine, and has 13 residues. Only CDR3 DNA is held: 39 bases, read in frame from base 1. From the germline V gene, CDR1 is KGHSH and CDR2 is LQKENI.

The sequence was obtained from a man aged 18 to 29 in good health. Sequencing input: naive CD4+ T cells sorted from blood. Taken with the paper, the label for cell subset or site translates to: CD45RA+ positively selected. In this chain, TRBV18 is recombined with TRBJ1-5; TRBD1 is possibly the D segment (5 matching bases). The CDR3 here reads CASSPREDQPQHF. The DNA sequence is given as TGTGCCAGCTCACCCAGGGAGGATCAGCCCCAGCATTTT.